This T cell receptor (beta chain) was documented in a study of neoadjuvant anti-PD-1 for oral cavity cancer. Overall study: Patients mostly received three to four biweekly nivolumab doses at 3 mg/kg before surgery.

Time point reported: after neoadjuvant nivolumab, at surgical resection. Remarks on this clone: No antigen is known for it.

The study's findings and limits: Post-treatment tumors with larger preexisting clones showed more shrinkage.

Two replicates per tumor sample, mostly from around 4.8 ug of genomic DNA. Repertoires were generated with immunoSEQ multiplex PCR, while TCRdb's copy carries only in-frame clones and drops some. The sample contains 20,000 to 30,000 clones, around a quarter of which appear only once. CDR3 length: 14 residues. Trimming stripped 3 bases from V and 3 bases from J, with 12 bases between. Germline loops: CDR1 LNHDA, CDR2 SQIVND (reference sequence). The source is a person aged 35-79 years with oral cavity squamous cell carcinoma. Sequenced material: tumor tissue, taken after nivolumab (anti-PD-1) treatment. The chain uses TRBV19 and TRBJ2-7; tentatively, D is TRBD1 or TRBD2 (6 bases each). This CDR3 is CASSMRDTLYEQYF. The CDR3 DNA follows: TGTGCCAGTAGTATGCGGGACACACTCTACGAGCAGTACTTC.